Below, 27 T cell receptor beta chains from the same sample are listed, as sequenced in a study of CD8+CD57+ T cells in acquired aplastic anemia (dated by TCRdb to 2017 to 2018). The listed sequencing device is Illumina HiSeq 2000. TCR beta VDJ combination and CDR3 sequence profiling used genomic DNA as the template. The raw public data were reprocessed by TCRdb itself: fastp quality trimming at Q25, MiXCR clonotype calling, in-frame beta chains only. Each CDR3 protein appears once, grouped with its most common genes and DNA. Recorded for this sample are 90,000 to 120,000 distinct CDR3 sequences; approximately 49% of them occurred a single time. Clones ranked in the top ten supply roughly 31% of the sample. The sequenced material came from sorted CD4+, CD8+, or CD8+CD57+ T cells (not recorded which) from PBMCs. Source of these receptors: a human donor in good health, serving as a control.

This clonotype has just one count. The rearrangement links TRBV2 to TRBJ1-2, with a possible D match to TRBD1 (6 bases). V was pared by 11 bases and J by 4 bases, with 17 bases between. Germline V CDR1 and CDR2: SNHLY, FYNNEI. The CDR3 extends over 13 amino acids. This CDR3 is CAGGAGRFYGYTF. The CDR3 DNA reads as TGTGCCGGGGGGGCAGGGAGGTTCTATGGCTACACCTTC.

This clonotype has at least ten counts. The chain joins TRBV11-2 to TRBJ2-1, with 12 bases identical to TRBD2. The CDR3 sequence is 17 residues long. V lost 2 bases and J lost 7; bases outside the gene matches: 9. From germline, CDR1 is SGHAT and CDR2 FQNNGV. CDR3 region: CASSLSPLAGGLNEQFF. The CDR3 DNA follows: TGTGCCAGCAGCTTATCCCCCCTAGCGGGGGGGCTGAATGAGCAGTTCTTC.

The rearrangement joins TRBV12-3 or TRBV12-4 to TRBJ1-6, with a possible D match to TRBD1 (5 bases). V was pared by 5 bases and J by 5 bases, with 13 bases between. CDR3 size: 15 residues. The CDR3 here is CASSPGDSDNSPLHF. The CDR3 nucleotides are TGTGCCAGCAGTCCGGGTGACAGTGATAATTCACCCCTCCACTTT.

This clonotype has more than one count but fewer than ten. This chain links TRBV29-1 with TRBJ2-2, with TRBD2 matching over 13 bases. Per germline, CDR1 SQVTM and CDR2 ANQGSEA. The CDR3 is 15 amino acids. In nucleotides, the CDR3 is TGCCAGCTACTAGCGGGGGGGCCGAGCACCGGGGAGCTGTTTTTT. Amino acids: CQLLAGGPSTGELFF.

This rearrangement joins TRBV9 to TRBJ2-3; D tentatively reads TRBD1 or TRBD2 (6 bases each). The CDR3 is 14 amino acids. V was clipped by 3 bases and J by 1 base, with 9 bases between them. Per germline, CDR1 SGDLS and CDR2 YYNGEE. The CDR3 loop is CASSGGAGTDTQYF. For the CDR3, the DNA is TGTGCCAGCAGCGGGGGGGCCGGCACAGATACGCAGTATTTT.

The chain recombines TRBV25-1 with TRBJ2-7; D ambiguous. The assigned J gene may be wrong: the sequence end matches TRBJ2-1 better. This CDR3 is 15 amino acids long. CDR1 and CDR2 (germline): MGHDK, SYGVNS. The CDR3 sequence: CASSEAGYRYNEQFF. The DNA of the CDR3 is TGTGCCAGCAGTGAAGCCGGATATAGGTACAATGAGCAGTTCTTC.

The chain is built from TRBV6-5 and TRBJ1-1; tentatively, D is TRBD1 (6 bases). V was clipped by 8 bases and J by 7 bases, with 20 bases between them. CDR1 is MNHEY and CDR2 is SVGAGI in the germline V gene. The CDR3 is 14 residues long. The CDR3 DNA sequence: TGTGCCAGCGGGACTGGGGGCTCTTACAATGAAGCTTTCTTT. Its protein product is CASGTGGSYNEAFF.

V and J are TRBV12-3 or TRBV12-4 and TRBJ2-1, with 9 bases lining up with TRBD2. This CDR3 is 15 amino acids long. V lost 6 bases and J lost 9; bases outside the gene matches: 12. As DNA, the CDR3 is TGTGCCAGCAGACCGGGACTAGCAACGTCGGGTGAGCAGTTCTTC. It specifies CASRPGLATSGEQFF.

This clonotype was recorded a few times. The chain carries TRBV6-1 and TRBJ1-1, with D uncertain. Trimming left V 0 bases short and J 0 bases short, with 20 bases between. The CDR3 runs 19 residues. Germline CDR1 and CDR2: MNHNS and SASEGT. CDR3 sequence (DNA): TGTGCCAGCAGTGAAGCGCGGTGGCCCTTTCCCCCCATGAACACTGAAGCTTTCTTT. This codes for CASSEARWPFPPMNTEAFF.

With respect to this clonotype: With a much larger clone just one base away, this may be a read error. The rearrangement uses TRBV12-5 and TRBJ1-1; D ambiguous. Per the germline V gene, CDR1 is LGHNT and CDR2 is FRNRAP. V was pared by 7 bases and J by 1 base, with 28 bases between. There are 19 residues in the CDR3. The CDR3 DNA follows: TGTGCTAGTGCCTTCAGCCTCCTCCGCTCAGGCCTAGCGAACACTGAAGCTTTCTTT. Residues: CASAFSLLRSGLANTEAFF. Variable domain in full (rest from reference TRBV12-5 and TRBJ1-1): DARVTQTPRHKVTEMGQEVTMRCQPILGHNTVFWYRQTMMQGLELLAYFRNRAPLDDSGMPKDRFSAEMPDATLATLKIQPSEPRDSAVYFCASAFSLLRSGLANTEAFFGQGTRLTVV.

This chain connects TRBV4-3 to TRBJ2-1; D remains ambiguous. With 4 bases removed from V and 10 bases from J, the gap between germline ends came to 17 bases. The CDR3 spans 14 residues. The germline V gene has CDR1 LGHNA and CDR2 YSLEER. CDR3 in DNA: TGCGCCAGCAGCCGGGTGGCCCTCGAAGGGGAGCAGTTCTTC. Protein sequence: CASSRVALEGEQFF.

This clonotype was seen ten or more times. The chain has TRBV4-2 and TRBJ1-5, with D unresolved. V lost 4 bases and J 7 bases, leaving 20 bases between the germline ends. The CDR3 is 16 residues long. The germline V gene encodes CDR1 LGHNA and CDR2 YNFKEQ. The CDR3 reads CASSPTSKGREQPQHF. In DNA, the CDR3 is TGTGCCAGCAGCCCAACCTCTAAGGGAAGGGAGCAGCCCCAGCATTTT.

In this sample, this clonotype turned up many times. This chain uses TRBV3-1 with TRBJ2-7, with TRBD1 identical over 7 bases. The germline gives CDR1 LGHDT, CDR2 YNNKEL (reference sequence). The junction had 5 bases not matched to a gene; V was cut back by 1 base and J by 2 bases. The CDR3 contains 15 residues. The CDR3 region is CASSQGETGPYEQYF. The CDR3 coding sequence is TGTGCCAGCAGCCAAGGCGAGACAGGGCCCTACGAGCAGTACTTC.

The chain links TRBV13 to TRBJ2-3; 7 bases align to TRBD2. After removal of 7 bases from V and 8 bases from J, the junction contained 6 bases not matched to a gene. Germline loops: CDR1 PRHDT, CDR2 FYEKMQ (reference sequence). This CDR3 is built from 12 residues. DNA for the CDR3: TGTGCCAGCAAATTGGGGGGGAGTACGCAGTATTTT. It translates to CASKLGGSTQYF.

CDR3 protein: CASSVVTGARVYSNQPQHF. The CDR3 DNA is TGTGCCAGCAGCGTAGTAACAGGGGCGCGGGTGTATAGCAATCAGCCCCAGCATTTT. The chain links TRBV9 to TRBJ1-5, with 7 bases identical to TRBD1. Per the germline V gene, CDR1 is SGDLS and CDR2 is YYNGEE. With 0 bases clipped from V and 0 bases from J, the junction kept 12 bases outside the gene matches. The length of the CDR3 is 19 residues.

The chain employs TRBV11-2 and TRBJ2-1; 12 nucleotides match TRBD2. Germline CDR1 SGHAT, CDR2 FQNNGV. This CDR3 has 16 amino acids. V trimming: 5 bases; J trimming: 6 bases; junction bases outside the gene matches: 8. CDR3: CASSPTLAGGGNEQFF. CDR3 nucleotide sequence: TGTGCCAGCAGCCCGACGCTAGCGGGGGGGGGCAATGAGCAGTTCTTC.

The sample holds many counts of this clonotype. The rearrangement joins TRBV5-6 to TRBJ2-5; TRBD1 aligns across 9 bases. V lost 4 bases and J lost 4; bases outside the gene matches: 8. The CDR3 spans 15 residues. Germline lookup yields CDR1 SGHDT and CDR2 YYEEEE. CDR3 nucleotide sequence: TGTGCCAGCAGCCCGGAACGGACAGGGGCAGAGACCCAGTACTTC. Protein sequence: CASSPERTGAETQYF.

Notes on this clonotype: The germline gene is not matched at one end of the junction; a read error may be the cause. V gene TRBV7-6 combines with J gene TRBJ2-3; 10 nucleotides line up with TRBD2. CDR1 and CDR2 (germline): SGHVS, FNYEAQ. This CDR3 is built from 15 residues. DNA for the CDR3: TGTGCCAGCAGTTTAGCGGGGGGTTACACAGATACGCAGTATTTT. Its protein is CASSLAGGYTDTQYF.

The chain recombines TRBV10-3 with TRBJ1-6; a possible D gene is TRBD1 (5 bases). Trimming removed 10 bases from V and 10 bases from J, with 20 bases in between. Germline V CDR1 and CDR2: ENHRY, SYGVKD. The CDR3 totals 14 residues. DNA of the CDR3: TGTGCCAGCAGCCCGGGGAGGGGAGAGTCACCCCTCCACTTT. Translation: CASSPGRGESPLHF.

The chain has TRBV11-3 and TRBJ1-1, with a possible D match to TRBD1 (6 bases). This CDR3 region has 16 residues. The ends were cut back, 3 bases at V and 0 bases at J, with 14 bases in the middle. The V gene's germline CDR1 is SGHNT and CDR2 YENEEA. Written as DNA, the CDR3 is TGTGCCAGCAGCTTTTTTTCAGGGGCTTTGAACACTGAAGCTTTCTTT. Its protein is CASSFFSGALNTEAFF.

This chain connects TRBV15 to TRBJ2-5; weak D call: TRBD1 (5 bases). The germline V gene has CDR1 LNHNV and CDR2 YYDKDF (reference sequence). Trimming pared 5 bases from V and 1 base from J, leaving 14 bases between. CDR3 length equals 15 residues. CDR3 region: CATSGTGIGQETQYF. CDR3 sequence (DNA): TGTGCCACCAGCGGAACAGGAATTGGCCAAGAGACCCAGTACTTC.

The J gene is TRBJ2-7, the V gene TRBV6-5; D tentatively fits TRBD1 or TRBD2 (6 bases each). CDR1 and CDR2 (germline): MNHEY, SVGAGI. With 0 bases removed from V and 0 bases from J, the gap between germline ends came to 12 bases. CDR3 length equals 16 residues. CDR3 amino acids: CASSYSPGASSYEQYF. The CDR3 DNA sequence: TGTGCCAGCAGTTACTCTCCGGGGGCAAGCTCCTACGAGCAGTACTTC.

This clonotype has more than one count but fewer than ten. The rearrangement links TRBV9 to TRBJ2-1, with D uncertain. Germline lookup yields CDR1 SGDLS and CDR2 YYNGEE. Trimming cost V 3 bases and J 6 bases, with 16 bases left between them. The CDR3 length is 15 residues. CDR3 sequence reads: CASSAGQRLLNEQFF. Written as DNA, the CDR3 is TGTGCCAGCAGCGCCGGGCAAAGGCTTCTCAATGAGCAGTTCTTC.

This clonotype was recorded many times. This sequence joins TRBV4-1 and TRBJ1-1; D is undetermined. The germline V gene has CDR1 MGHRA and CDR2 YSYEKL. Trimming shortened V by 1 base and J by 4 bases, and 7 bases separated the two germline ends. The CDR3 length is 13 residues. The CDR3 bases are TGCGCCAGCAGCCAAGGTTTACCCACTGAAGCTTTCTTT. This gives the protein CASSQGLPTEAFF.

In its sample, this clonotype was seen many times. The rearrangement joins TRBV5-1 to TRBJ2-1; 7 bases match TRBD2. The CDR3 totals 15 residues. Germline V gene lookup returns CDR1 SGHRS and CDR2 YFSETQ. J gave up 0 bases and V 2 bases, and 2 bases lay outside the gene matches. This CDR3 reads CASSLRGDSYNEQFF. In DNA, the CDR3 is TGCGCCAGCAGCTTACGGGGGGACTCCTACAATGAGCAGTTCTTC.

The chain uses TRBV10-3 and TRBJ1-5, with D maybe TRBD1 (6 bases). V was trimmed by 10 bases and J by 3 bases, leaving 16 bases between them. The germline V gene encodes CDR1 ENHRY and CDR2 SYGVKD. The CDR3 contains 14 residues. Here the CDR3 DNA reads TGTGCCAGCTGCTCGCAGGGGACCAATCAGCCCCAGCATTTT. This codes for CASCSQGTNQPQHF.

Many counts were recorded for this clonotype. The chain employs TRBV4-3 and TRBJ1-2; D is ambiguous. Trimming left V 0 bases short and J 4 bases short, with 6 bases between. The CDR3 has 13 residues. The germline V gene has CDR1 LGHNA and CDR2 YSLEER. CDR3 region: CASSQDAAYGYTF. The CDR3, as DNA: TGCGCCAGCAGCCAAGATGCCGCCTATGGCTACACCTTC.